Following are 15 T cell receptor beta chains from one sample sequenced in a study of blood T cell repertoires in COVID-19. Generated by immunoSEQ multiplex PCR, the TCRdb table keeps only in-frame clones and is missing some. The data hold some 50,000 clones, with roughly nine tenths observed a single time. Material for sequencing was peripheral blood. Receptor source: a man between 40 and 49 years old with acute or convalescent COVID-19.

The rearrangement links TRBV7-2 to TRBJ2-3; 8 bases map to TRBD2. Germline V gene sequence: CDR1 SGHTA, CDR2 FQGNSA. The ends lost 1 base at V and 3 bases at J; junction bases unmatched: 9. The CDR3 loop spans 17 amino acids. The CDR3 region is CASSLGARAGGTDTQYF. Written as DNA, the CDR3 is TGTGCCAGCAGCTTAGGGGCCCGGGCGGGAGGAACAGATACGCAGTATTTT.

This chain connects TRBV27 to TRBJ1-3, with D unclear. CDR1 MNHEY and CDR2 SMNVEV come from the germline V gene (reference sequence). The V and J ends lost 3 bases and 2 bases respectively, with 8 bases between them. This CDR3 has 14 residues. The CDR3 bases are TGTGCCAGCAGTTTCAGAGGCGCTGGAAACACCATATATTTT. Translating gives CASSFRGAGNTIYF.

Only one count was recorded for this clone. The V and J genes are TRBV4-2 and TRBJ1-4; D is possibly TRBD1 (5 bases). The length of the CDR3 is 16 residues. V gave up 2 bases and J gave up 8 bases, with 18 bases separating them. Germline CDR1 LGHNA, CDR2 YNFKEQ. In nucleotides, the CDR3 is TGTGCCAGCAGCCAAACAACGTCGGGGGTTGAAGAAAAACTGTTTTTT. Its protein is CASSQTTSGVEEKLFF.

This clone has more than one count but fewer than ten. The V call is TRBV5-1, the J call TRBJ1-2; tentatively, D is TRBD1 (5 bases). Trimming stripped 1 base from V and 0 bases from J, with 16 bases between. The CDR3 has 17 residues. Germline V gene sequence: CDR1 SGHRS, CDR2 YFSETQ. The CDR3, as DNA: TGCGCCAGCAGCTTGAGGGCAGGGAGGCTTGCTAACTATGGCTACACCTTC. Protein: CASSLRAGRLANYGYTF.

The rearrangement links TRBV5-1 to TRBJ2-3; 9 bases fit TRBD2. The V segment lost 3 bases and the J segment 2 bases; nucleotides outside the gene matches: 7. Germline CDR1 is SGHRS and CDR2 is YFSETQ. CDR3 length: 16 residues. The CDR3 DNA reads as TGCGCCAGCAGCTCCCACCGACTAGCGGTCACAGATACGCAGTATTTT. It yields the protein CASSSHRLAVTDTQYF.

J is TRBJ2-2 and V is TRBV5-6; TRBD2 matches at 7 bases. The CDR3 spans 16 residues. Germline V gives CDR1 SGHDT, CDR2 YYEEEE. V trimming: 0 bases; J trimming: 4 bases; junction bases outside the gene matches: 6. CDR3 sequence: CASSLGGSGLTGELFF. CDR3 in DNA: TGTGCCAGCAGCTTGGGGGGTAGCGGGCTCACCGGGGAGCTGTTTTTT.

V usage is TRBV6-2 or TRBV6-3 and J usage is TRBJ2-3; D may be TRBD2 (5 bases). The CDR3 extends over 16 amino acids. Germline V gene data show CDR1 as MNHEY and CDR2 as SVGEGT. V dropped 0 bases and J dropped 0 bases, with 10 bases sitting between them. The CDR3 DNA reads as TGTGCCAGCAGTTACTCGAGGGAAGAGAGCACAGATACGCAGTATTTT. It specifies CASSYSREESTDTQYF.

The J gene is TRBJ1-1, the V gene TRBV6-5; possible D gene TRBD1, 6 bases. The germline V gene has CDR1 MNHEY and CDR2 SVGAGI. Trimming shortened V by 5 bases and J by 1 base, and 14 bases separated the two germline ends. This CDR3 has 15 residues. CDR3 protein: CASSPYGGKNTEAFF. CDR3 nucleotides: TGTGCCAGCAGTCCCTATGGGGGCAAGAACACTGAAGCTTTCTTT.

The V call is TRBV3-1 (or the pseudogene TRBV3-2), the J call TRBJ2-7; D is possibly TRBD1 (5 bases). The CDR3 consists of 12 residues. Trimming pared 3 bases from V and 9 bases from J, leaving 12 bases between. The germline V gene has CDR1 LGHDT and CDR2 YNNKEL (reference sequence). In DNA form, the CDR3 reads TGTGCCAGCAGCCACTTCCAGGGATGGCAGTACTTC. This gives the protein CASSHFQGWQYF.

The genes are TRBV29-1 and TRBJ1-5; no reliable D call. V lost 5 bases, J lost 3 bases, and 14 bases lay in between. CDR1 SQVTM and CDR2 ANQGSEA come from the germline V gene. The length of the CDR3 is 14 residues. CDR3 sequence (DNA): TGCAGCGTTAACACGGGAAATATCAATCAGCCCCAGCATTTT. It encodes CSVNTGNINQPQHF.

In DNA, the CDR3 is TGTGCCTGGAGTGTGACAGGGGGAGGCACTGAAGCTTTCTTT. Translated: CAWSVTGGGTEAFF. The rearrangement uses TRBV30 and TRBJ1-1; 9 positions agree with TRBD1. V trimming: 0 bases; J trimming: 4 bases; junction bases outside the gene matches: 3. The CDR3 runs 14 residues. The germline gives CDR1 GTSNPN, CDR2 SVGIG (reference sequence).

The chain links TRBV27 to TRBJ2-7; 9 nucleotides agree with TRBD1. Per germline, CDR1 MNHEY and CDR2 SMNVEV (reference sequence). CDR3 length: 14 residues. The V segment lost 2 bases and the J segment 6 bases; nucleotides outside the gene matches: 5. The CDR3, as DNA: TGTGCCAGCAGTTTACGGACAGGGGTGGCCGAGCAGTACTTC. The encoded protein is CASSLRTGVAEQYF.

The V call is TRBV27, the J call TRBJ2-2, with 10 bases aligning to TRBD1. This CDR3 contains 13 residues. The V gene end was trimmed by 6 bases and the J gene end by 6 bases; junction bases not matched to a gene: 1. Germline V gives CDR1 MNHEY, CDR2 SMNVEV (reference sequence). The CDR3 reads CASRGTGAGELFF. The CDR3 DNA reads TGTGCCAGCAGGGGGACAGGGGCCGGGGAGCTGTTTTTT.

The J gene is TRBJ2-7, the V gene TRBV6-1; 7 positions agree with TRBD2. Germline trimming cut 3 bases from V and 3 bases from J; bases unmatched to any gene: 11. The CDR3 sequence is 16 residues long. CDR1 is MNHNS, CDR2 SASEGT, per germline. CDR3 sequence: CASSDFGSGSSYEQYF. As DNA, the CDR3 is TGTGCCAGCAGTGATTTTGGTAGCGGGTCCAGCTACGAGCAGTACTTC.

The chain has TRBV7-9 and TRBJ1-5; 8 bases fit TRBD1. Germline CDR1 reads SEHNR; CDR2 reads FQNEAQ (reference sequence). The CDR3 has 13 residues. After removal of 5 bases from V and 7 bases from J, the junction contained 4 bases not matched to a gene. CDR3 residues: CASSTTGEQPQHF. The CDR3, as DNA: TGTGCCAGCAGCACGACAGGGGAGCAGCCCCAGCATTTT.